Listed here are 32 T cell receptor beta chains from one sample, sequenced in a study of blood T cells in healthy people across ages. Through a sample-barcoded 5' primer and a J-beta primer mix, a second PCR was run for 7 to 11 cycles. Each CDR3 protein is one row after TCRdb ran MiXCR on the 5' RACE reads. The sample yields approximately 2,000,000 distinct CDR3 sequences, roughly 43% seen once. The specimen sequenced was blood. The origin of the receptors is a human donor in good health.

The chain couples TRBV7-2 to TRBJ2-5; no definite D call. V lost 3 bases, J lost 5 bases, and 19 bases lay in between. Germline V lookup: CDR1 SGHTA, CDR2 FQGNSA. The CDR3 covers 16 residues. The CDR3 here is CASSFRVGLARETQYF. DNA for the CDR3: TGTGCCAGCAGCTTTAGAGTTGGATTAGCCCGGGAGACCCAGTACTTC.

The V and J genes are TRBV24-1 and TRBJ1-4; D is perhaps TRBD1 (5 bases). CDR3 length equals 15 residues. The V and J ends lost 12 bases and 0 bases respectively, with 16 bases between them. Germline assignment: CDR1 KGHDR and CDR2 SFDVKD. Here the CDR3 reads CASPGTCATNEKLFF. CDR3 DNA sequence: TGTGCCTCCCCCGGGACGTGTGCAACTAATGAAAAACTGTTTTTT.

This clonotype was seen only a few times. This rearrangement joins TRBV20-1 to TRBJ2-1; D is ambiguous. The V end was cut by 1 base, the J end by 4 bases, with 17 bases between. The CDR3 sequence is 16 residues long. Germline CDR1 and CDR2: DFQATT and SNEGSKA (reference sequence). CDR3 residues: CSARGSLSSRYNEQFF. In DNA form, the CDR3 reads TGCAGTGCTAGAGGATCACTAAGCAGTCGATACAATGAGCAGTTCTTC.

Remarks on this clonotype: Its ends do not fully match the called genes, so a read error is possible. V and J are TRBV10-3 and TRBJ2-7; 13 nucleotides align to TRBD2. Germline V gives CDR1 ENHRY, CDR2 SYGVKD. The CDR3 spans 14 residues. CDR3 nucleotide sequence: TGTGTCATCAGGGGGACTAGCGGGGCTGACGAGCAGTACTTC. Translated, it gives CVIRGTSGADEQYF.

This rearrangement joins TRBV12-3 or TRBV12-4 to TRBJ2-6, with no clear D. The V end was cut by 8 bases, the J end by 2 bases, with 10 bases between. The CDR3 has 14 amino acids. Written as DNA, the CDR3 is TGTGCCAGCTCTCGGGTGACTGGGGCCAACGTCCTGACTTTC. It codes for CASSRVTGANVLTF.

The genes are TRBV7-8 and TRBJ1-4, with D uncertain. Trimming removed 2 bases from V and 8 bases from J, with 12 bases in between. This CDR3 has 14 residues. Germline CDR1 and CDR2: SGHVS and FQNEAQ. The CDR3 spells CASSLMWAAEKLFF. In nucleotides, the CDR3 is TGTGCCAGCAGCTTAATGTGGGCAGCGGAAAAACTGTTTTTT.

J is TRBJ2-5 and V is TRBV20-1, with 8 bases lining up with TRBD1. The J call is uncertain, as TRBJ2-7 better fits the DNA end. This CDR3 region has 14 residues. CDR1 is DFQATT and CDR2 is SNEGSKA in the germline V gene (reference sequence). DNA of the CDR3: TGCAGTGCTGGGGCGGGGACAGGAATCTACGAGCAGTACTTC. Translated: CSAGAGTGIYEQYF.

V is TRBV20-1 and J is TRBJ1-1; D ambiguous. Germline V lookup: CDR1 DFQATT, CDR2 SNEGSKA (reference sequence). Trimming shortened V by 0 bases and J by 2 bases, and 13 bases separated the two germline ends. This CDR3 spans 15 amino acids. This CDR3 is CSARDLHRLNTEAFF. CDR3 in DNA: TGCAGTGCTAGAGATCTCCACAGACTAAACACTGAAGCTTTCTTT.

This chain's CDR3 is CASSVGAGGFETQYF. DNA of the CDR3: TGTGCCAGCAGCGTTGGAGCGGGGGGGTTTGAGACCCAGTACTTC. The J gene is TRBJ2-5, the V gene TRBV11-2; 10 bases are a match to TRBD2. The trim removed 5 bases at V and 5 bases at J, leaving 8 bases unmatched. Germline CDR1 and CDR2: SGHAT and FQNNGV. CDR3 length: 15 amino acids.

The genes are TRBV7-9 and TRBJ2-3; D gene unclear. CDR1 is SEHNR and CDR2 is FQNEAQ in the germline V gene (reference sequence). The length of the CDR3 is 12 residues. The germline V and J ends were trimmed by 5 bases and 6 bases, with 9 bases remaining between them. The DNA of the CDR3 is TGTGCCAGCAGCCCGCACCCGGATACGCAGTATTTT. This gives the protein CASSPHPDTQYF.

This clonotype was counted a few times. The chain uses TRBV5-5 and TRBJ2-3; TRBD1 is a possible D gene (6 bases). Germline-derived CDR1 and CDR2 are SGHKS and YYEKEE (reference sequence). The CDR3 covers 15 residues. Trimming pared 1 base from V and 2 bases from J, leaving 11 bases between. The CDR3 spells CASSLRGSPTDTQYF. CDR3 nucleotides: TGTGCCAGCAGCTTGAGGGGGTCCCCCACAGATACGCAGTATTTT.

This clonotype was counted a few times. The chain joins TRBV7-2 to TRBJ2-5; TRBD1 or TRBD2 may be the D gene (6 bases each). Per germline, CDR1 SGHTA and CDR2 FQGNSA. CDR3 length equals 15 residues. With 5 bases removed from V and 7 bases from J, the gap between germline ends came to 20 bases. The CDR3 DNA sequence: TGTGCCAGCAGCCCCACTATTTCGGGGGCTGGGACCCAGTACTTC. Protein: CASSPTISGAGTQYF.

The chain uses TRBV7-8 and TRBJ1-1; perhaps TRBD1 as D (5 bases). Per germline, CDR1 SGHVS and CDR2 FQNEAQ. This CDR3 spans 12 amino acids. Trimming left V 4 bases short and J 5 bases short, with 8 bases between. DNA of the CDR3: TGTGCCAGCAGCTCAGGGTTGACTGAAGCTTTCTTT. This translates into CASSSGLTEAFF.

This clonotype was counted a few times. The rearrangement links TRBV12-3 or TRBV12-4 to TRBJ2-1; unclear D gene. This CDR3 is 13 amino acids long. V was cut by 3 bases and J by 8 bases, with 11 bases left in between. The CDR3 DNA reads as TGTGCCAGCAGTTTCGGGCAATACGATGAGCAGTTCTTC. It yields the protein CASSFGQYDEQFF.

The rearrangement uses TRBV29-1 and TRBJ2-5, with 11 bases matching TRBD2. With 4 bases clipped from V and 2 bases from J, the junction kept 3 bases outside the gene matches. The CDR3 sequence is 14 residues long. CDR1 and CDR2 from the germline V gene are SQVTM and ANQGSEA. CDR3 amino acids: CSVGLAGRQETQYF. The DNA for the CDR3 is TGCAGCGTTGGACTAGCGGGGAGGCAAGAGACCCAGTACTTC.

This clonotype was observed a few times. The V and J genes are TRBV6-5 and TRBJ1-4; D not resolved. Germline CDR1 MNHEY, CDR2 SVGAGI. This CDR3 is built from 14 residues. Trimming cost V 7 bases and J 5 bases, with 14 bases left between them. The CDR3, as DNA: TGTGCCAGCACTTCCTACGCTAGAAATGAAAAACTGTTTTTT. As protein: CASTSYARNEKLFF.

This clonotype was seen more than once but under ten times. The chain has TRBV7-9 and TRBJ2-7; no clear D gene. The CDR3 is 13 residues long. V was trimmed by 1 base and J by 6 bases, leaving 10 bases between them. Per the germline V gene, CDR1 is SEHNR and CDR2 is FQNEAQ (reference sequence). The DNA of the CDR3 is TGTGCCAGCAGCTTAGTTCCCGTCGGCGAGCAGTACTTC. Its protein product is CASSLVPVGEQYF.

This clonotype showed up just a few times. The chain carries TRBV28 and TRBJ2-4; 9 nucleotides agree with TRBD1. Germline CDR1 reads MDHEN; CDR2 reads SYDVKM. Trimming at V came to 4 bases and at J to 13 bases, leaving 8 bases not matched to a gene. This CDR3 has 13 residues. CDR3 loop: CASSSPDRGTQYF. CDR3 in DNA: TGTGCCAGCAGTTCCCCGGACAGGGGCACGCAGTACTTC.

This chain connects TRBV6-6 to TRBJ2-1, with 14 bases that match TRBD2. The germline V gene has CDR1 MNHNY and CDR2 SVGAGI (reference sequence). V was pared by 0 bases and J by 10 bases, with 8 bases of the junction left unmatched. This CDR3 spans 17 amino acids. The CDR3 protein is CASSYSGLAGAYREQFF. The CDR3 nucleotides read TGTGCCAGCAGTTACTCGGGACTAGCGGGGGCTTACCGAGAGCAGTTCTTC.

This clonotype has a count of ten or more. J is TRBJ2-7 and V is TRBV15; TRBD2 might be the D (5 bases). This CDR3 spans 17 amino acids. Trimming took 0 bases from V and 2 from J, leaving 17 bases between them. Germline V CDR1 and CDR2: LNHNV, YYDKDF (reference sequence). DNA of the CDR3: TGTGCCACCAGCAGAGACATCGGGGTGGCCCTTACCTACGAGCAGTACTTC. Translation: CATSRDIGVALTYEQYF.

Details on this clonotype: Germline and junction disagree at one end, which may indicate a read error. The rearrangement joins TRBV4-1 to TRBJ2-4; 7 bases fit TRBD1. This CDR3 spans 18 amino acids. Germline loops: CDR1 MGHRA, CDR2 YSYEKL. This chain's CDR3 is CAGSQVMGQPLAKNIQYF. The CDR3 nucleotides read TGCGCCGGCAGCCAAGTCATGGGACAGCCTTTAGCCAAAAACATTCAGTACTTC.

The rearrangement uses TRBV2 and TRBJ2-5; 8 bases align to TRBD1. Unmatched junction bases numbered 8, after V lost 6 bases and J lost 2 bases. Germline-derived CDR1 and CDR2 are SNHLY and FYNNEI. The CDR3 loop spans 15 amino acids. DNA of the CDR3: TGTGCCAGCAGGGCACAGGGGGAGTTACAAGAGACCCAGTACTTC. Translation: CASRAQGELQETQYF.

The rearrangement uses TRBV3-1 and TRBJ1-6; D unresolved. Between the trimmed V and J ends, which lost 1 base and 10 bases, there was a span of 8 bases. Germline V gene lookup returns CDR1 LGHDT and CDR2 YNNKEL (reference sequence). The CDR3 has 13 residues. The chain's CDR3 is CASSQAGQSPLHF. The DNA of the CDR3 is TGTGCCAGCAGCCAAGCGGGCCAATCACCCCTCCACTTT.

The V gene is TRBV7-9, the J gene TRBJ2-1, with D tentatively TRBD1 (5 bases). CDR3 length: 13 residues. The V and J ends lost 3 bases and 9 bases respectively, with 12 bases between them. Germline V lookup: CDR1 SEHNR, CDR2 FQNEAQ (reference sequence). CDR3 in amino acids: CASSFQGLAEQFF. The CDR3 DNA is TGTGCCAGCAGCTTTCAGGGCTTGGCTGAGCAGTTCTTC. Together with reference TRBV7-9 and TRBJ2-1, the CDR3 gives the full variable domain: DTGVSQNPRHKITKRGQNVTFRCDPISEHNRLYWYRQTLGQGPEFLTYFQNEAQLEKSRLLSDRFSAERPKGSFSTLEIQRTEQGDSAMYLCASSFQGLAEQFFGPGTRLTVL.

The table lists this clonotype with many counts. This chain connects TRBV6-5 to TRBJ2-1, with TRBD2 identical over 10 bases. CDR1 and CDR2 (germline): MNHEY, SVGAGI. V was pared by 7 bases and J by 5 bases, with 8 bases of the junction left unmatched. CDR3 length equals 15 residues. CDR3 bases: TGTGCCAGCATGTCATTAGCGGGGGGCCACAATGAGCAGTTCTTC. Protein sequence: CASMSLAGGHNEQFF.

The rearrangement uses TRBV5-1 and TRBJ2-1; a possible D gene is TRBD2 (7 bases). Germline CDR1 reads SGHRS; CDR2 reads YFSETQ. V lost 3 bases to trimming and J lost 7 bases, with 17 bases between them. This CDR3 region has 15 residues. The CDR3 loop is CASSWSAGAKNEQFF. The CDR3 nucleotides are TGCGCCAGCAGCTGGTCGGCGGGGGCCAAGAATGAGCAGTTCTTC.

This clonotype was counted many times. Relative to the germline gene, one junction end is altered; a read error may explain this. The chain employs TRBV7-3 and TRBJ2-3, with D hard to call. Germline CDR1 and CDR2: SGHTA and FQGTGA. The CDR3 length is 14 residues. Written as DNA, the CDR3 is TGCGCCAGCAGCTTGTTGGGTAGCACAGATACGCAGTATTTT. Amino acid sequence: CASSLLGSTDTQYF.

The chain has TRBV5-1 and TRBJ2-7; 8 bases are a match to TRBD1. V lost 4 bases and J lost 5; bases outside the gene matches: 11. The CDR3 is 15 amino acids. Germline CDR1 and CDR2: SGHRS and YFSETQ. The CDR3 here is CASSVGQGPLDEQYF. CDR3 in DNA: TGCGCCAGCAGCGTCGGACAGGGACCCCTCGACGAGCAGTACTTC.

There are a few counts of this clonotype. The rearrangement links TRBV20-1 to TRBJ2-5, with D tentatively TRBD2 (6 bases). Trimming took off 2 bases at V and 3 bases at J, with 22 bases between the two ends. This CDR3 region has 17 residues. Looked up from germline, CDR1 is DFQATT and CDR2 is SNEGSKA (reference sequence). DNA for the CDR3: TGCAGTGCTAGATTACTCCTTGACGGGGGATTAGAAGAGACCCAGTACTTC. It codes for CSARLLLDGGLEETQYF.

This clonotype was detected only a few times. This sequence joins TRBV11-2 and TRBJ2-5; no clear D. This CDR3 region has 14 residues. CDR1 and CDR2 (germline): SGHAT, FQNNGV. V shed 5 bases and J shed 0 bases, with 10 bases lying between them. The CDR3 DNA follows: TGTGCCAGCAGCCCAAGACGGTACCAAGAGACCCAGTACTTC. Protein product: CASSPRRYQETQYF.

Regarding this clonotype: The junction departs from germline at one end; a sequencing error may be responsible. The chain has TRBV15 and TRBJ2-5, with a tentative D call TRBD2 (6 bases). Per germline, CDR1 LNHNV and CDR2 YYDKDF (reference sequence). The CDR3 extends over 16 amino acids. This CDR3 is CATSRGVDWGEETPYF. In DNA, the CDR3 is TGTGCCACCAGCAGGGGAGTCGACTGGGGGGAAGAGACCCCGTACTTC. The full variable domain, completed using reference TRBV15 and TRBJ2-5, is DAMVIQNPRYQVTQFGKPVTLSCSQTLNHNVMYWYQQKSSQAPKLLFHYYDKDFNNEADTPDNFQSRRPNTSFCFLDIRSPGLGDTAMYLCATSRGVDWGEETPYFGPGTRLLVL.

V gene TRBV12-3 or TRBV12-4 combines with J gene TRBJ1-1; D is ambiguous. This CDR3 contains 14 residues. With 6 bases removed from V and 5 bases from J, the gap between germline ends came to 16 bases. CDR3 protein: CASRWAMGVTEAFF. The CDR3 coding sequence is TGTGCCAGCAGGTGGGCGATGGGTGTGACTGAAGCTTTCTTT.